The text below deals with one T cell receptor beta chain. The sample is drawn from a study of T cell changes during pregnancy in multiple sclerosis. This CDR3 has 14 residues. In germline, CDR1 is KGHSH, CDR2 LQKENI. Deletions cut 2 bases from V and 0 bases from J, with 7 bases between. Profiling relied on immunoSEQ multiplex PCR, and the TCRdb table lists in-frame clones only, not all of them. Of tens of thousands of clones listed, less than 95% are singletons. The sample in question was CD4+ T cells from peripheral blood mononuclear cells, obtained in the third trimester of pregnancy. The chain combines TRBV18 with TRBJ1-1; the D is unclear. This receptor was taken from a female donor with multiple sclerosis, enrolled in a pregnancy study. DNA of the CDR3: TGTGCCAGCTCACCAGACACCCTGAACACTGAAGCTTTCTTT. It is translated as CASSPDTLNTEAFF.